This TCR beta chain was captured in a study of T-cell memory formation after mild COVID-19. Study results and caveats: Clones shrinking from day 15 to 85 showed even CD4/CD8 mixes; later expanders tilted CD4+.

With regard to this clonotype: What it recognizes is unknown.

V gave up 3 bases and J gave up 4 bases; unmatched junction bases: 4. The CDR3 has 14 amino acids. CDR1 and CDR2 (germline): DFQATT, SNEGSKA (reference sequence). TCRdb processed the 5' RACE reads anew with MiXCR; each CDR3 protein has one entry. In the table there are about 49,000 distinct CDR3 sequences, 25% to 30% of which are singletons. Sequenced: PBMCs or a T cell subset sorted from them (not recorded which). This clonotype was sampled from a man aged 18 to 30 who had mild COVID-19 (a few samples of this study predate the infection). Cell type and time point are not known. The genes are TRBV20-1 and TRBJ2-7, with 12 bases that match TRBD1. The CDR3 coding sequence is TGCAGTGCTAGCCGGGACAGGGGGCCTTACGAGCAGTACTTC. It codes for CSASRDRGPYEQYF.